This entry lists 19 T cell receptor beta chains sequenced from one sample in a study of T cell responses to AZD1222 COVID-19 vaccine. Here immunoSEQ multiplex PCR was the method, and the copy in TCRdb shows in-frame clones only, minus some. The sample consists of about 94,000 clones, 85% of them appearing once. Here the sequenced sample was peripheral blood, taken 28 days after the second AZD1222 dose. These receptor sequences come from an adult who received the AZD1222 COVID-19 vaccine.

This chain joins TRBV27 and TRBJ2-5; 8 bases align to TRBD1. Germline loops: CDR1 MNHEY, CDR2 SMNVEV (reference sequence). After removal of 8 bases from V and 5 bases from J, the junction contained 13 bases not matched to a gene. The CDR3 has 15 residues. The chain's CDR3 is CASGFSAGGLETQYF. CDR3 coding DNA: TGTGCCAGCGGCTTCAGCGCAGGGGGCTTGGAGACCCAGTACTTC.

CDR3 bases: TGTGCCAGCAGCTTGACGGGACAGGGGAATGAAAAACTGTTTTTT. Its protein product is CASSLTGQGNEKLFF. J is TRBJ1-4 and V is TRBV7-9; 10 positions agree with TRBD1. The CDR3 extends over 15 amino acids. Per germline, CDR1 SEHNR and CDR2 FQNEAQ (reference sequence). The ends lost 3 bases at V and 5 bases at J; junction bases unmatched: 3.

Only one count was recorded for this clone. This chain links TRBV19 with TRBJ2-3; 7 positions match TRBD1. The germline V gene has CDR1 LNHDA and CDR2 SQIVND (reference sequence). The ends lost 3 bases at V and 2 bases at J; junction bases unmatched: 5. This CDR3 has 15 amino acids. The CDR3 spells CASSIGQGDTDTQYF. The CDR3 DNA sequence: TGTGCCAGTAGTATCGGGCAGGGGGACACAGATACGCAGTATTTT.

This sequence joins TRBV11-2 and TRBJ2-7, with D possibly TRBD1 on 5 matching bases. V was clipped by 5 bases and J by 2 bases, with 16 bases between them. Germline V CDR1 and CDR2: SGHAT, FQNNGV. The CDR3 runs to 15 residues. CDR3 coding DNA: TGTGCCAGCAGCCCGACAGTTCTCCTGGCCTACGAGCAGTACTTC. It translates to CASSPTVLLAYEQYF.

The V and J genes are TRBV5-6 and TRBJ2-2; no reliable D call. Germline loops: CDR1 SGHDT, CDR2 YYEEEE. CDR3 length equals 12 residues. With 0 bases removed from V and 6 bases from J, the gap between germline ends came to 3 bases. CDR3 sequence (DNA): TGTGCCAGCAGCTTGGCTTCCGGGGAGCTGTTTTTT. Its protein product is CASSLASGELFF.

The V gene is TRBV7-3, the J gene TRBJ2-3, with D hard to call. CDR3 length: 13 amino acids. Per germline, CDR1 SGHTA and CDR2 FQGTGA. V dropped 3 bases and J dropped 7 bases, with 11 bases sitting between them. CDR3 nucleotide sequence: TGTGCCAGCAGCTTCGACATTAGGAATACGCAGTATTTT. This encodes CASSFDIRNTQYF.

The CDR3 here is CASRGGHLYF. CDR3 DNA: TGTGCCAGCAGGGGGGGCCACCTCTACTTC. V gene TRBV27 combines with J gene TRBJ2-7; D may correspond to TRBD1 or TRBD2 (6 bases each). The germline gives CDR1 MNHEY, CDR2 SMNVEV (reference sequence). This CDR3 is 10 amino acids long. The V and J ends lost 6 bases and 13 bases respectively, with 13 bases between them.

The rearrangement joins TRBV5-1 to TRBJ1-3, with D tentatively TRBD1 (6 bases). The CDR3 runs 15 residues. Deletions cut 9 bases from V and 0 bases from J, with 16 bases between. CDR1 is SGHRS, CDR2 YFSETQ, per germline. The CDR3 sequence is CANTGTLSSGNTIYF. The CDR3 bases are TGCGCCAACACGGGGACACTTAGCTCTGGAAACACCATATATTTT.

This clone appeared once. V gene TRBV18 combines with J gene TRBJ1-3; D is unresolved. With 3 bases removed from V and 4 bases from J, the gap between germline ends came to 13 bases. This CDR3 comprises 15 residues. Germline loops: CDR1 KGHSH, CDR2 LQKENI. DNA for the CDR3: TGTGCCAGCTCACCCCGCCAGATGGGGGGAAACACCATATATTTT. Amino acids: CASSPRQMGGNTIYF.

V is TRBV6-1 and J is TRBJ2-2; D call uncertain. This CDR3 has 15 amino acids. CDR1 is MNHNS and CDR2 is SASEGT in the germline V gene. V was cut by 0 bases and J by 6 bases, with 11 bases left in between. CDR3 loop: CASSEALDWSGELFF. DNA of the CDR3: TGTGCCAGCAGTGAAGCCCTAGACTGGTCCGGGGAGCTGTTTTTT.

V and J are TRBV7-2 and TRBJ2-3, with 10 bases lining up with TRBD2. After removal of 5 bases from V and 5 bases from J, the junction contained 4 bases not matched to a gene. The CDR3 runs 14 residues. Germline CDR1 SGHTA, CDR2 FQGNSA. The CDR3 is CASSLRTSGDTQYF. The CDR3 nucleotides are TGTGCCAGCAGCCTGAGGACTAGCGGAGATACGCAGTATTTT.

The V gene is TRBV19, the J gene TRBJ2-7; tentatively, D is TRBD2 (6 bases). V was pared by 4 bases and J by 0 bases, with 19 bases between. The germline CDR1 and CDR2 sequences are LNHDA and SQIVND (reference sequence). This CDR3 region has 17 residues. CDR3 loop: CASSRAPFAGSSYEQYF. The CDR3 DNA follows: TGTGCCAGTAGTAGGGCCCCGTTTGCGGGGAGCTCCTACGAGCAGTACTTC.

V and J are TRBV9 and TRBJ2-3; 15 bases line up with TRBD2. The J segment lost 1 base and the V segment lost 0 bases, leaving 6 bases of the junction unmatched. Germline V lookup: CDR1 SGDLS, CDR2 YYNGEE. The CDR3 is made up of 19 amino acids. The CDR3 loop reads CASSVVPRTSGGGTDTQYF. CDR3 in DNA: TGTGCCAGCAGCGTAGTACCCCGGACTAGCGGGGGGGGCACAGATACGCAGTATTTT. The full variable domain, completed using reference TRBV9 and TRBJ2-3, is DSGVTQTPKHLITATGQRVTLRCSPRSGDLSVYWYQQSLDQGLQFLIQYYNGEERAKGNILERFSAQQFPDLHSELNLSSLELGDSALYFCASSVVPRTSGGGTDTQYFGPGTRLTVL.

The chain carries TRBV28 and TRBJ1-4; D may be TRBD1 (6 bases). Trimming took 4 bases from V and 5 from J, leaving 14 bases between them. This CDR3 contains 15 residues. The germline gives CDR1 MDHEN, CDR2 SYDVKM. CDR3: CASSSSGDSNEKLFF. The CDR3 bases are TGTGCCAGCAGTTCCTCAGGGGACTCCAATGAAAAACTGTTTTTT.

J is TRBJ2-1 and V is TRBV11-3, with no clear D. Germline lookup yields CDR1 SGHNT and CDR2 YENEEA. V lost 1 base and J lost 3, with 7 bases in between. The CDR3 contains 14 residues. CDR3 region: CASSLAGSYNEQFF. CDR3 DNA sequence: TGTGCCAGCAGCTTAGCGGGCAGCTACAATGAGCAGTTCTTC.

This sequence joins TRBV5-4 and TRBJ1-2; D possibly corresponds to TRBD1 (6 bases). V was cut by 3 bases and J by 6 bases, with 18 bases left in between. Per the germline V gene, CDR1 is SGHNT and CDR2 is YYREEE (reference sequence). This CDR3 is built from 15 residues. In DNA form, the CDR3 reads TGTGCCAGCAGCTCGATCCGGGCAGGGGAGCATGGCTACACCTTC. Translating gives CASSSIRAGEHGYTF. The whole variable domain, filled in from reference TRBV5-4 and TRBJ1-2, reads ETGVTQSPTHLIKTRGQQVTLRCSSQSGHNTVSWYQQALGQGPQFIFQYYREEENGRGNFPPRFSGLQFPNYSSELNVNALELDDSALYLCASSSIRAGEHGYTFGSGTRLTVV.

The chain has TRBV27 and TRBJ2-1; maybe TRBD2 (6 bases). CDR3 length: 13 amino acids. Deletions cut 2 bases from V and 6 bases from J, with 8 bases between. Germline-derived CDR1 and CDR2 are MNHEY and SMNVEV (reference sequence). The CDR3 DNA is TGTGCCAGCAGTTTAATGGGGGGCAATGAGCAGTTCTTC. This gives the protein CASSLMGGNEQFF.

As regards this clone: At one of its ends the junction is not consistent with the germline gene, which may arise from a read error. This chain's CDR3 is CASSLAGRGEQPQHF. The CDR3 DNA reads TGTGCCAGCAGCCTAGCTGGGAGGGGAGAGCAGCCCCAGCATTTT. This chain links TRBV7-2 with TRBJ1-5; possible D gene TRBD1, 5 bases. From germline, CDR1 is SGHTA and CDR2 FQGNSA. There are 15 residues in the CDR3.

The chain recombines TRBV19 with TRBJ2-2; D may be TRBD1 (6 bases). Looked up from germline, CDR1 is LNHDA and CDR2 is SQIVND (reference sequence). The CDR3 has 13 amino acids. The ends were cut back, 7 bases at V and 4 bases at J, with 10 bases in the middle. The DNA for the CDR3 is TGTGCCAGTACCCCCAGGGGCACCGGGGAGCTGTTTTTT. Protein sequence: CASTPRGTGELFF. Combining the CDR3 with reference TRBV19 and TRBJ2-2 gives the whole variable domain DGGITQSPKYLFRKEGQNVTLSCEQNLNHDAMYWYRQDPGQGLRLIYYSQIVNDFQKGDIAEGYSVSREKKESFPLTVTSAQKNPTAFYLCASTPRGTGELFFGEGSRLTVL.